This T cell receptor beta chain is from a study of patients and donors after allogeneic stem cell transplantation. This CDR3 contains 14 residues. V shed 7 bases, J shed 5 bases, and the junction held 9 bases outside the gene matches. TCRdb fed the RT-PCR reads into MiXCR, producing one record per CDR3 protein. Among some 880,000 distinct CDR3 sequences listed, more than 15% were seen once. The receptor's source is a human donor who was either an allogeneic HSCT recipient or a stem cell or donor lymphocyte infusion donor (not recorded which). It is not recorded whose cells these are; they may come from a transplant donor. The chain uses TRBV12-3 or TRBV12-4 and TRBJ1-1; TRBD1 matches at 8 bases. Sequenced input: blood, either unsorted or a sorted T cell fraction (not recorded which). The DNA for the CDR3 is TGTGCCAGCAACCGCAGGGGGCTGGAAACTGAAGCTTTCTTT. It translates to CASNRRGLETEAFF.